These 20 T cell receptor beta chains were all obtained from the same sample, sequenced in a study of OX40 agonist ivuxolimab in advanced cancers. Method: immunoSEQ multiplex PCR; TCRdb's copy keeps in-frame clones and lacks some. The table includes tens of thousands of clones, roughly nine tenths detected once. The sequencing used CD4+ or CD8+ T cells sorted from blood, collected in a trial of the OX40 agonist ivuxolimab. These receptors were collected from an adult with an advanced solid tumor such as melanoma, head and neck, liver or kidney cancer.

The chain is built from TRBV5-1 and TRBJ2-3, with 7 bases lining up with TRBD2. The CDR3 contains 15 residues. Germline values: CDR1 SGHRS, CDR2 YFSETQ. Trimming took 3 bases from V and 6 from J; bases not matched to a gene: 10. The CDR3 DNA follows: TGCGCCAGCAGCTACCGAGCTGGCGGGAGTGATACGCAGTATTTT. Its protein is CASSYRAGGSDTQYF. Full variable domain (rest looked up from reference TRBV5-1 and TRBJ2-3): KAGVTQTPRYLIKTRGQQVTLSCSPISGHRSVSWYQQTPGQGLQFLFEYFSETQRNKGNFPGRFSGRQFSNSRSEMNVSTLELGDSALYLCASSYRAGGSDTQYFGPGTRLTVL.

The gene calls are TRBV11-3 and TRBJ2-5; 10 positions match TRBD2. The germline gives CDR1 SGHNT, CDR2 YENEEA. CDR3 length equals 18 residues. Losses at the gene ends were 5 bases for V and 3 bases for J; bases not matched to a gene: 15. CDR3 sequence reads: CASSPGSPSGSMEETQYF. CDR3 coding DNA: TGTGCCAGCAGCCCGGGGTCTCCTAGCGGGAGCATGGAAGAGACCCAGTACTTC.

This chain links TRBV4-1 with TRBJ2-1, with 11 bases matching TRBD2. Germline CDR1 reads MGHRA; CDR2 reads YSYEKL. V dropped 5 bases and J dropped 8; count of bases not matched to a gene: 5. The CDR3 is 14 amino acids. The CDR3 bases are TGCGCCAGCAGCTTAGCGGGAGGGCCTGATGAGCAGTTCTTC. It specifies CASSLAGGPDEQFF.

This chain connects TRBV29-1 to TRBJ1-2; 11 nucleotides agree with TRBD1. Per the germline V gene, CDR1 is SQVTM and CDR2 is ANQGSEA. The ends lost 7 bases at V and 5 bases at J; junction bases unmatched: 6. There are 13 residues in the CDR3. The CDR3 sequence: CSDRTGGGYGYTF. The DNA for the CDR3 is TGCAGCGACCGGACAGGGGGCGGTTATGGCTACACCTTC.

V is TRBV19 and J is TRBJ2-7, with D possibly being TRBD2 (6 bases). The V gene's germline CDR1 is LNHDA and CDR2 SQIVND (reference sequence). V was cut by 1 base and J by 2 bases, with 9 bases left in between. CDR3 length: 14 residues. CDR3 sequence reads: CASSIGGGTYEQYF. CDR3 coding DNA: TGTGCCAGTAGTATAGGAGGAGGGACCTACGAGCAGTACTTC.

CDR3 amino acids: CASILTAGGEQFF. The CDR3 region has the DNA TGTGCCAGCATTCTAACAGCGGGAGGTGAGCAGTTCTTC. The chain joins TRBV7-9 to TRBJ2-1; 9 bases match TRBD2. This CDR3 has 13 amino acids. The V gene's germline CDR1 is SEHNR and CDR2 FQNEAQ (reference sequence). V lost 7 bases and J lost 9; bases outside the gene matches: 7. Full variable domain (rest looked up from reference TRBV7-9 and TRBJ2-1): DTGVSQNPRHKITKRGQNVTFRCDPISEHNRLYWYRQTLGQGPEFLTYFQNEAQLEKSRLLSDRFSAERPKGSFSTLEIQRTEQGDSAMYLCASILTAGGEQFFGPGTRLTVL.

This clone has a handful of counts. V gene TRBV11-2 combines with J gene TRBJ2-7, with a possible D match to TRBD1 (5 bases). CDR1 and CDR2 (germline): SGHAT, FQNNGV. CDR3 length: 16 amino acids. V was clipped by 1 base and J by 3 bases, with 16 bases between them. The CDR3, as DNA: TGTGCCAGCAGCTTAGGTCTCCAGGGCTCCCACTACGAGCAGTACTTC. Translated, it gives CASSLGLQGSHYEQYF. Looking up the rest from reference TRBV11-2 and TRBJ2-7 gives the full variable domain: EAGVAQSPRYKIIEKRQSVAFWCNPISGHATLYWYQQILGQGPKLLIQFQNNGVVDDSQLPKDRFSAERLKGVDSTLKIQPAKLEDSAVYLCASSLGLQGSHYEQYFGPGTRLTVT.

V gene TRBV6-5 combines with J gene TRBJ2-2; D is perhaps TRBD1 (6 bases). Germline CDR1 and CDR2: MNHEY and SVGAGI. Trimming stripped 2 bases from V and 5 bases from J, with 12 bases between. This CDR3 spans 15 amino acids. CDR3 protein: CASSYQVGATGELFF. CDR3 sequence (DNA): TGTGCCAGCAGTTACCAAGTGGGGGCAACCGGGGAGCTGTTTTTT.

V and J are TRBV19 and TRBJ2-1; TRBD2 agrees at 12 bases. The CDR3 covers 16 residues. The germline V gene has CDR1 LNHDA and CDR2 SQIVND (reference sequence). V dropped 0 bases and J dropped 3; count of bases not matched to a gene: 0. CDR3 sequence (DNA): TGTGCCAGTAGTATAGAGACTAGCGGGAGCTACAATGAGCAGTTCTTC. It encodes CASSIETSGSYNEQFF.

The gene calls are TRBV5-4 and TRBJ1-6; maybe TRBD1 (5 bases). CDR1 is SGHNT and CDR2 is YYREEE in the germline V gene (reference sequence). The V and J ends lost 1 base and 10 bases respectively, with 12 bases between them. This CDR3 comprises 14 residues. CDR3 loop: CASSLQGLGSPLHF. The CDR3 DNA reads TGTGCCAGCAGCTTGCAGGGTTTGGGCTCACCCCTCCACTTT.

CDR3 in amino acids: CASGQVRGYTF. CDR3 nucleotides: TGTGCCAGCGGTCAAGTTCGTGGCTACACCTTC. The rearrangement joins TRBV27 to TRBJ1-2; D ambiguous. The CDR3 sequence is 11 residues long. V was cut by 8 bases and J by 7 bases, with 11 bases left in between. Germline V gives CDR1 MNHEY, CDR2 SMNVEV (reference sequence).

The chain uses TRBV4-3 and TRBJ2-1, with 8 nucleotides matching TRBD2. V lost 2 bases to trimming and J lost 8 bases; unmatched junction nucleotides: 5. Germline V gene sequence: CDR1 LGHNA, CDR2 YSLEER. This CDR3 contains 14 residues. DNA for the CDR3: TGCGCCAGCAGCCAAACCGCGGGAGGCTATGAGCAGTTCTTC. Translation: CASSQTAGGYEQFF.

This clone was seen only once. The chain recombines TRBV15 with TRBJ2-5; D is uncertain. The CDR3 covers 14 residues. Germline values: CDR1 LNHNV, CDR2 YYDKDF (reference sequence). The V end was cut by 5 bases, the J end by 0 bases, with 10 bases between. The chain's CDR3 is CATSPRRDQETQYF. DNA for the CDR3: TGTGCCACCAGCCCTCGCCGGGACCAAGAGACCCAGTACTTC.

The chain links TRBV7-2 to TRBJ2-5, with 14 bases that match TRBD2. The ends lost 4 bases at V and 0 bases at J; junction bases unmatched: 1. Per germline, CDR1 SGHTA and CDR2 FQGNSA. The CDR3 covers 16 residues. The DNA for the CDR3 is TGTGCCAGCAGCTGGACTAGCGGGAGGTACCAAGAGACCCAGTACTTC. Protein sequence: CASSWTSGRYQETQYF. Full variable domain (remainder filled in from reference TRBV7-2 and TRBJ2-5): GAGVSQSPSNKVTEKGKDVELRCDPISGHTALYWYRQSLGQGLEFLIYFQGNSAPDKSGLPSDRFSAERTGGSVSTLTIQRTQQEDSAVYLCASSWTSGRYQETQYFGPGTRLLVL.

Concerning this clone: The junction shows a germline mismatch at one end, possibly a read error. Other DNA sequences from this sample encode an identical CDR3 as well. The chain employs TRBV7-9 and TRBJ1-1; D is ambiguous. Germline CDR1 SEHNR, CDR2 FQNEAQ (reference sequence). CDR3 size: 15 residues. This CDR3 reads CASSLMDAQNTEAFF. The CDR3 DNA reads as TGTGCCAGCAGCTTAATGGACGCCCAAAACACTGAGGCTTTCTTT.

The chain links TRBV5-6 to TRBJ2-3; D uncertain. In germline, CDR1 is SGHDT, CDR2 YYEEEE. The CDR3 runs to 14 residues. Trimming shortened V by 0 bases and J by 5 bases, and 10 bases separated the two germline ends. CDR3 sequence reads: CASSLEAVGDTQYF. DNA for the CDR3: TGTGCCAGCAGCTTGGAGGCGGTGGGAGATACGCAGTATTTT.

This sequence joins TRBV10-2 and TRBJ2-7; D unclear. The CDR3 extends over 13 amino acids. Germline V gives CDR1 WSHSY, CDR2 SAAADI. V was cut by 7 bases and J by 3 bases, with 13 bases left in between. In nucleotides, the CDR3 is TGCGCCAGCATTAGATCCCCCGACTACGAGCAGTACTTC. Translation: CASIRSPDYEQYF.

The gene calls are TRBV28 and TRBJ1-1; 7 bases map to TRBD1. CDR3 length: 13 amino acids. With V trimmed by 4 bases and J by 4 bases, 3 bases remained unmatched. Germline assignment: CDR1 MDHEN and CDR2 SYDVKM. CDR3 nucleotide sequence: TGTGCCAGCAGTTATAGGGGGCTCACTGAAGCTTTCTTT. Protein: CASSYRGLTEAFF. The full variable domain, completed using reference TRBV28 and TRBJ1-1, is DVKVTQSSRYLVKRTGEKVFLECVQDMDHENMFWYRQDPGLGLRLIYFSYDVKMKEKGDIPEGYSVSREKKERFSLILESASTNQTSMYLCASSYRGLTEAFFGQGTRLTVV.

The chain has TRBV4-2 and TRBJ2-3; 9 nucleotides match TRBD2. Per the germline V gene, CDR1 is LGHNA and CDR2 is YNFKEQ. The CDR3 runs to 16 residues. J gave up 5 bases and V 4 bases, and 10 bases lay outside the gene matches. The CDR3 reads CASSLDVSGRGDTQYF. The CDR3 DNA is TGTGCCAGCAGCCTTGACGTTAGCGGGAGAGGAGATACGCAGTATTTT.

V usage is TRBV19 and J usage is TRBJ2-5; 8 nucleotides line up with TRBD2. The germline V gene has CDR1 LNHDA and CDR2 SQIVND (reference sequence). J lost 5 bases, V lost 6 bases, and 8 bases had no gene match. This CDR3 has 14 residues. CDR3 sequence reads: CASSPTGGMETQYF. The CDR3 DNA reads TGTGCCAGTAGCCCGACGGGAGGGATGGAGACCCAGTACTTC.